This passage covers 11 T cell receptor beta chains from one sample sequenced in a study of T cells in Graves' hyperthyroidism and ophthalmopathy. The investigators amplified TCR beta CDR3 regions from RNA transcripts. Researchers ran a first-round RT-PCR on the TCR CDR3 using the HTBI primer set. Each CDR3 protein gets one entry after TCRdb re-called the multiplex PCR reads with MiXCR. Of about 640,000 distinct CDR3 sequences in the sample, 13% to 15% were seen once. The sample was blood. The receptors here all came from a woman in her forties or fifties with Graves' ophthalmopathy.

This clonotype was seen repeatedly, ten times or more. The chain combines TRBV5-1 with TRBJ1-2, with a possible D match to TRBD1 (5 bases). Trimming took off 3 bases at V and 3 bases at J, with 12 bases between the two ends. Germline lookup yields CDR1 SGHRS and CDR2 YFSETQ. The CDR3 is 14 residues long. This CDR3 reads CASSYGTADYGYTF. DNA of the CDR3: TGCGCCAGCAGCTACGGGACCGCAGACTATGGCTACACCTTC.

The table lists this clonotype with a few counts. The rearrangement links TRBV5-5 to TRBJ2-5; D uncertain. Trimming took 1 base from V and 1 from J, leaving 11 bases between them. From germline, CDR1 is SGHKS and CDR2 YYEKEE (reference sequence). This CDR3 has 15 amino acids. The CDR3 DNA is TGTGCCAGCAGCTTGATTGTGCAGCTCCAAGAGACCCAGTACTTC. Amino acids: CASSLIVQLQETQYF.

The gene calls are TRBV28 and TRBJ2-7; 7 bases align to TRBD2. The CDR3 consists of 15 residues. Germline V gene lookup returns CDR1 MDHEN and CDR2 SYDVKM. Trimming removed 5 bases from V and 4 bases from J; junction bases left unmatched: 11. The CDR3 loop is CASSLPRGGGYEQYF. CDR3 sequence (DNA): TGTGCCAGCAGTCTCCCCCGTGGGGGAGGGTACGAGCAGTACTTC. Combining the CDR3 with reference TRBV28 and TRBJ2-7 gives the whole variable domain DVKVTQSSRYLVKRTGEKVFLECVQDMDHENMFWYRQDPGLGLRLIYFSYDVKMKEKGDIPEGYSVSREKKERFSLILESASTNQTSMYLCASSLPRGGGYEQYFGPGTRLTVT.

This clonotype was counted at least ten times. The chain is built from TRBV20-1 and TRBJ2-7; 10 bases fit TRBD2. The junction had 1 base not matched to a gene; V was cut back by 3 bases and J by 2 bases. The CDR3 runs 13 residues. Germline lookup yields CDR1 DFQATT and CDR2 SNEGSKA (reference sequence). The CDR3 region is CSASLAGAYEQYF. For the CDR3, the DNA is TGCAGTGCTAGCCTAGCGGGAGCCTACGAGCAGTACTTC.

The rearrangement links TRBV20-1 to TRBJ2-7; D ambiguous. There are 12 residues in the CDR3. CDR1 DFQATT and CDR2 SNEGSKA come from the germline V gene (reference sequence). With 6 bases removed from V and 1 base from J, the gap between germline ends came to 10 bases. This CDR3 reads CSAAVGSYEQYF. The CDR3 DNA reads TGCAGTGCCGCGGTAGGGTCCTACGAGCAGTACTTC.

The chain has TRBV7-6 and TRBJ2-2; 10 positions match TRBD1. Germline V gives CDR1 SGHVS, CDR2 FNYEAQ. This CDR3 is 15 amino acids long. J lost 6 bases, V lost 5 bases, and 6 bases had no gene match. The CDR3 sequence is CASSIPGQGSGELFF. CDR3 DNA: TGTGCCAGCAGCATTCCGGGACAGGGGTCCGGGGAGCTGTTTTTT.

The chain carries TRBV5-8 and TRBJ1-3, with 8 bases identical to TRBD1. J was trimmed by 8 bases and V by 5 bases; bases with no gene match: 6. The germline V gene has CDR1 SGHTS and CDR2 YDEGEE. CDR3 length equals 13 residues. CDR3 in amino acids: CASSFGQGDTIYF. CDR3 nucleotide sequence: TGTGCCAGCAGTTTCGGACAGGGCGACACCATATATTTT.

This chain connects TRBV4-2 to TRBJ2-7, with a weak D call TRBD1 (5 bases). The V end was cut by 2 bases, the J end by 5 bases, with 10 bases between. Germline assignment: CDR1 LGHNA and CDR2 YNFKEQ. This CDR3 has 13 residues. CDR3 nucleotides: TGTGCCAGCAGCCAACAGGGTCTGAACGAGCAGTACTTC. Protein product: CASSQQGLNEQYF.

The chain recombines TRBV7-9 with TRBJ2-7; no clear D. The germline V gene encodes CDR1 SEHNR and CDR2 FQNEAQ (reference sequence). The CDR3 sequence is 15 residues long. The germline V and J ends were trimmed by 5 bases and 2 bases, with 16 bases remaining between them. CDR3 coding DNA: TGTGCCAGCAGCCACATTGATAAGGATCCCTACGAGCAGTACTTC. Its translation: CASSHIDKDPYEQYF.

In this sample, this clonotype turned up a few times. An end of the junction does not agree with germline; a read error may underlie this. V usage is TRBV7-7 and J usage is TRBJ2-1; a weak D match, TRBD2 (5 bases). CDR3 length: 15 residues. Germline-derived CDR1 and CDR2 are SSHAT and FNYEAQ (reference sequence). The CDR3 DNA is TGTGCTAGCAGCTTAGAAGGACGGGGTGTGGATGAGCAGTTCTTC. Protein product: CASSLEGRGVDEQFF.

This clonotype has ten or more counts. The chain couples TRBV7-8 to TRBJ2-4, with TRBD2 as a possible D gene (7 bases). The V end lost 4 bases, the J end lost 11 bases, and 18 bases lay between the germline ends. CDR3 length equals 14 residues. Looked up from germline, CDR1 is SGHVS and CDR2 is FQNEAQ. CDR3 region: CASSYEGGARLQYF. The CDR3 nucleotides read TGTGCCAGCAGCTATGAGGGGGGGGCAAGACTTCAGTACTTC.